This TCR beta chain was sequenced in a study of T cells in Graves' hyperthyroidism and ophthalmopathy. Across the whole study: Blood from the periphery was taken at initial diagnosis, before any treatment. Study-wide results and caveats: From stable hyperthyroidism, ophthalmopathy was separated by a 13 V-J model.

This clonotype has ten or more counts. The target antigen is unknown. Patients having uncontrolled infection, another autoimmune disease, pregnancy or lactation were not included. Clinical symptoms, serum thyroxine, TRAb, thyroid ultrasound and orbital computed tomography established diagnosis. The investigators amplified TCR beta CDR3 regions from RNA transcripts. The primer set for the first-round RT-PCR of the TCR CDR3 was HTBI. TCRdb re-called the multiplex PCR reads with MiXCR, one entry per CDR3 protein. Among around 100,000 distinct CDR3 sequences listed, over 45% were seen once. The CDR3 is made up of 13 amino acids. The V segment lost 2 bases and the J segment 6 bases; nucleotides outside the gene matches: 6. The germline V gene has CDR1 DFQATT and CDR2 SNEGSKA (reference sequence).

The origin of this receptor is a man in his forties or fifties with Graves' hyperthyroidism. What was sequenced was blood. The chain links TRBV20-1 to TRBJ1-1; 7 bases match TRBD1. Written as DNA, the CDR3 is TGCAGTGCTAGAAGGGACAGCAATGCTGAAGCTTTCTTT. It yields the protein CSARRDSNAEAFF.